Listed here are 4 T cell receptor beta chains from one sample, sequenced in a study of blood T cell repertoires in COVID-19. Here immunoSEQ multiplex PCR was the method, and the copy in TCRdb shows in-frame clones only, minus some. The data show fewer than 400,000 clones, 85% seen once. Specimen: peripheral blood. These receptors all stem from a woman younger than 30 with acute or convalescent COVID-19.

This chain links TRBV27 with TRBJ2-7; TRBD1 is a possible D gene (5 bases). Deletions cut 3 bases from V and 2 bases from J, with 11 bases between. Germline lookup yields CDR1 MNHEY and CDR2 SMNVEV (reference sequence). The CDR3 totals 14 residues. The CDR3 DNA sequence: TGTGCCAGCAGTTTTCAGGGCCCCGCCTACGAGCAGTACTTC. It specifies CASSFQGPAYEQYF.

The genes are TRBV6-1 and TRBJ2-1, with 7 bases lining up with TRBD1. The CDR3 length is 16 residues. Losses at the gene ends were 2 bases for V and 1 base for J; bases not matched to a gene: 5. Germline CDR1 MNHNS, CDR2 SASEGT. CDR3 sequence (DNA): TGTGCCAGCAGTGAATTCCCGACAGGGTCCTACAATGAGCAGTTCTTC. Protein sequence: CASSEFPTGSYNEQFF.

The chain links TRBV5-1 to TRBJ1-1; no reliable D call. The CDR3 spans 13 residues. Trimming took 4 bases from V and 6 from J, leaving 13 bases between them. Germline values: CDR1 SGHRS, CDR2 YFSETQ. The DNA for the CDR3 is TGCGCCAGCAGCGCCACGGGTTGGGCTGAAGCTTTCTTT. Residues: CASSATGWAEAFF. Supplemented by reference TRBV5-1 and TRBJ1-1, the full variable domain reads KAGVTQTPRYLIKTRGQQVTLSCSPISGHRSVSWYQQTPGQGLQFLFEYFSETQRNKGNFPGRFSGRQFSNSRSEMNVSTLELGDSALYLCASSATGWAEAFFGQGTRLTVV.

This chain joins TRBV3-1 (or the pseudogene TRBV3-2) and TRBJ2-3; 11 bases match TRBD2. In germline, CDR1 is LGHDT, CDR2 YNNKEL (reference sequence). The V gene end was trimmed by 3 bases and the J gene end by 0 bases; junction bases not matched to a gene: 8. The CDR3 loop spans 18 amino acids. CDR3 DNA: TGTGCCAGCAGCCATTCACCGACTAGCGGGAAGAGCACAGATACGCAGTATTTT. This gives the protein CASSHSPTSGKSTDTQYF.